The sequence of this T cell receptor beta chain was determined in a study of high-grade serous ovarian cancer treatment subgroups. The overall study: Mean per sample: around 13,000 reads, several thousand unique TCR beta rearrangements. Points from the study as a whole: Bulk tumor TCR sequencing gave no spatial information. Tumors within one patient showed repertoire similarity of roughly 0.095 to 0.85.

With respect to this clone: Its specificity is not known.

Tumor tissue was taken before any definitive surgery or chemotherapy was given. The CDR3 runs 17 residues. CDR1 SGHVS and CDR2 FNYEAQ come from the germline V gene. V shed 6 bases and J 2 bases; nucleotides not matched to a gene: 13. Data came from immunoSEQ multiplex PCR; TCRdb stores just in-frame clones and leaves some out. Of 8,000 to 10,000 clones in the sample, roughly 78% were seen once. Specimen: tumor tissue. This clonotype originated in a human donor with high-grade serous ovarian cancer. This chain joins TRBV7-6 and TRBJ2-1; 7 bases agree with TRBD2. The CDR3 coding sequence is TGTGCCAGCAGACCCCTTGGGGCGGGAGTAGCCTACAATGAGCAGTTCTTC. Amino acids: CASRPLGAGVAYNEQFF.